Here is one TCR beta chain with its context. Its antigen remains unidentified. The sample comes from a study of beta chain features in type 1 diabetes. About the research overall: No patient-donor differences in age, gender, total cells or subset yield. Study results and caveats: Relative to healthy donors, patients appeared to have naive, central memory and Treg TCRB repertoires that were more similar. Type 1 diabetes patients had TCRB CDR3s that were shorter (moderately but significantly so) in all four CD4+ subsets.

Averaging roughly 110 mL, one heparinised blood draw was given by each donor. After removal of 3 bases from V and 2 bases from J, the junction contained 6 bases not matched to a gene. Germline loops: CDR1 SGHRS, CDR2 YFSETQ. The CDR3 totals 15 residues. What was sequenced were expressed TCRB transcripts, since all of the isolated RNA had been reverse transcribed. Data came from immunoSEQ multiplex PCR; TCRdb stores just in-frame clones and leaves some out. The sample shows some 44,000 clones, around 71% of them seen only once. The origin of this receptor is a woman aged 18-30 years with type 1 diabetes. The chain uses TRBV5-1 and TRBJ2-3; TRBD2 matches 7 bases. The sample taken for sequencing was Tregs from blood. CDR3 residues: CASSSLADPTDTQYF. For the CDR3, the DNA is TGCGCCAGCAGCTCGCTAGCGGACCCCACAGATACGCAGTATTTT.